This T cell receptor (beta chain) was identified during a study of T cells after posttransplantation cyclophosphamide. V dropped 0 bases and J dropped 0 bases, with 9 bases sitting between them. CDR3 length: 16 amino acids. Germline lookup yields CDR1 LGHNA and CDR2 YNFKEQ. A marrow graft followed busulfan-fludarabine conditioning, with cyclophosphamide on days +3 and +4. This clone was seen a few times. Clones were read by immunoSEQ multiplex PCR, and TCRdb kept only the in-frame ones, dropping some. The profile shows approximately 39,000 clones, over 75% of them singletons. The material sequenced was CD4+ T cells sorted from blood, taken just over 1,900 days after a stem cell transplant with posttransplant cyclophosphamide. J is TRBJ2-4 and V is TRBV4-2; D remains unclear. The sequence came from a female patient in her forties who received an allogeneic stem cell transplant from a related donor, was CMV-positive, and had no GVHD. The graft donor may be the source of some T cells. The CDR3 sequence is CASSQDLQLAKNIQYF. In nucleotides, the CDR3 is TGTGCCAGCAGCCAAGATCTCCAACTAGCCAAAAACATTCAGTACTTC.